Presented here are 7 T cell receptor beta chains from one specimen sequenced in a study of T cell responses to AZD1222 COVID-19 vaccine. Some clones are missing from TCRdb's copy, which holds only in-frame ones; the method was immunoSEQ multiplex PCR. The sample has about 130,000 clones, approximately 85% seen once. Sequenced material: peripheral blood, taken 28 days after the second dose of the MenACWY control vaccine. These receptors were collected from an adult who received the MenACWY meningococcal vaccine as a control.

This rearrangement joins TRBV28 to TRBJ2-4, with 9 bases that match TRBD1. The CDR3 runs 15 residues. V lost 7 bases to trimming and J lost 6 bases; unmatched junction nucleotides: 10. The germline V gene has CDR1 MDHEN and CDR2 SYDVKM. The CDR3 here is CASNQPTGGRNIQYF. The CDR3 coding sequence is TGTGCCAGCAACCAACCGACAGGGGGAAGAAACATTCAGTACTTC.

The chain employs TRBV2 and TRBJ2-7; 7 nucleotides agree with TRBD1. Germline CDR1 and CDR2: SNHLY and FYNNEI. The CDR3 runs to 14 residues. V lost 6 bases, J lost 2 bases, and 7 bases stayed unmatched. The CDR3: CASRVGQVTYEQYV. As DNA, the CDR3 is TGTGCCAGCAGAGTAGGACAGGTCACCTACGAGCAGTACGTC.

This chain connects TRBV7-3 to TRBJ2-6, with D unclear. This CDR3 contains 17 residues. Germline V gene data show CDR1 as SGHTA and CDR2 as FQGTGA. The V end lost 1 base, the J end lost 0 bases, and 10 bases lay between the germline ends. The CDR3 DNA is TGTGCCAGCAGCTTAAGGGCAAGGACCTCTGGGGCCAACGTCCTGACTTTC. Its translation: CASSLRARTSGANVLTF.

The rearrangement joins TRBV24-1 to TRBJ1-3; D is ambiguous. CDR3 length equals 17 residues. Germline assignment: CDR1 KGHDR and CDR2 SFDVKD. The V end lost 6 bases, the J end lost 1 base, and 18 bases lay between the germline ends. This chain's CDR3 is CATSRSDVLPSGNTIYF. CDR3 coding DNA: TGTGCCACCAGTCGATCGGACGTGTTGCCTTCTGGAAACACCATATATTTT.

This chain connects TRBV4-3 to TRBJ1-2; D remains unclear. CDR3 length: 14 amino acids. The germline V gene has CDR1 LGHNA and CDR2 YSLEER. V lost 1 base and J 3 bases, leaving 9 bases between the germline ends. DNA for the CDR3: TGCGCCAGCAGCCAAGTTGCCCAGGACTATGGCTACACCTTC. Its translation is CASSQVAQDYGYTF.

The chain uses TRBV29-1 and TRBJ1-2; 9 bases match TRBD1. Germline values: CDR1 SQVTM, CDR2 ANQGSEA. This CDR3 is built from 14 residues. With 7 bases clipped from V and 6 bases from J, the junction kept 12 bases outside the gene matches. The CDR3 reads CSASRTGVKDGYTF. Written as DNA, the CDR3 is TGCAGCGCCTCACGGACAGGGGTTAAAGATGGCTACACCTTC.

The rearrangement links TRBV19 to TRBJ2-3, with TRBD1 matching 12 bases. There are 19 residues in the CDR3. Germline V gene data show CDR1 as LNHDA and CDR2 as SQIVND (reference sequence). Trimming at V came to 3 bases and at J to 3 bases, leaving 13 bases not matched to a gene. CDR3 sequence (DNA): TGTGCCAGTAGTATCTCCCCGAGGGACAGGGGGCTTGTTACAGATACGCAGTATTTT. Amino acids: CASSISPRDRGLVTDTQYF.